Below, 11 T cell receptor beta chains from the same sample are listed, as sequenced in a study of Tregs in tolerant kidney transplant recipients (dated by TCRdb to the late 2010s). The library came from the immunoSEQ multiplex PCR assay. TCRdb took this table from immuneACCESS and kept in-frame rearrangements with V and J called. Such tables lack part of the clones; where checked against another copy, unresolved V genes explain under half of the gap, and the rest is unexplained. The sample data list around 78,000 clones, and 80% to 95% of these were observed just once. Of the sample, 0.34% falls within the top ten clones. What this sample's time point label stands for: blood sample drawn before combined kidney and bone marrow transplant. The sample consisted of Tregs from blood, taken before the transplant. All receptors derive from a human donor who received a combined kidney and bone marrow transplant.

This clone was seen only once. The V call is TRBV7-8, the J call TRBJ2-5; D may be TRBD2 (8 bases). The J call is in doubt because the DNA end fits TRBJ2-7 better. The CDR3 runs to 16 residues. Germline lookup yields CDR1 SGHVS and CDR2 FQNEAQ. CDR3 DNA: TGTGCCAGCAGCCGCGGCGGGGGGACAGACTCCTACGAGCAGTACTTC. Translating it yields CASSRGGGTDSYEQYF.

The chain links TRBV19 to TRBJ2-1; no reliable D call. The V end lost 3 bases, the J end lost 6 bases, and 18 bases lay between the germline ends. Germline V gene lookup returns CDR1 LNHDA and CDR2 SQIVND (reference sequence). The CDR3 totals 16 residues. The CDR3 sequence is CASSIPLGTPFNEQFF. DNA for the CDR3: TGTGCCAGTAGTATCCCCCTAGGTACCCCCTTCAATGAGCAGTTCTTC.

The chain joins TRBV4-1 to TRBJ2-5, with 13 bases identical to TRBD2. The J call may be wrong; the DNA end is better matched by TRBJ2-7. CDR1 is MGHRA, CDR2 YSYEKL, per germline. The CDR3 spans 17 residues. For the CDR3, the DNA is TGCGCCAGCAGCCAAGCCCCCGGACTAGCGGGAGAGGACGAGCAGTACTTC. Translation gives CASSQAPGLAGEDEQYF.

Here the CDR3 DNA reads TGTGCCAGCCTCCTCAGTGGGGCCAACGTCCTGACTTTC. It encodes CASLLSGANVLTF. The chain is built from TRBV18 and TRBJ2-6; no reliable D call. Germline-derived CDR1 and CDR2 are KGHSH and LQKENI. Trimming pared 8 bases from V and 3 bases from J, leaving 8 bases between. The CDR3 runs to 13 residues.

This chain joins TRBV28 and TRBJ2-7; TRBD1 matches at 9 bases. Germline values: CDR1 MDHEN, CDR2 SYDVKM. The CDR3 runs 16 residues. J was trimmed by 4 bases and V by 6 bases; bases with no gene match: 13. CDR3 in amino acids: CASSWLPGQGLYEQYF. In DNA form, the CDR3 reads TGTGCCAGCAGCTGGCTCCCGGGACAGGGTCTGTACGAGCAGTACTTC.

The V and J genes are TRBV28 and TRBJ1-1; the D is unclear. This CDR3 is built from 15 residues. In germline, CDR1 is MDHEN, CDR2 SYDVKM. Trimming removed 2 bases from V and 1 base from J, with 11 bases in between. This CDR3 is CASSLPPLANTEAFF. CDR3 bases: TGTGCCAGCAGTTTACCCCCCCTAGCGAACACTGAAGCTTTCTTT.

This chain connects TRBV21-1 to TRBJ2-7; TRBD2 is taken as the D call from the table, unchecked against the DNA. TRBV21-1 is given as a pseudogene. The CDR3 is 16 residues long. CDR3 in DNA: TGTGCCAGCAGCATCCTCGGTGGCGGTACGACCTACGAGCAGTACTTC. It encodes CASSILGGGTTYEQYF.

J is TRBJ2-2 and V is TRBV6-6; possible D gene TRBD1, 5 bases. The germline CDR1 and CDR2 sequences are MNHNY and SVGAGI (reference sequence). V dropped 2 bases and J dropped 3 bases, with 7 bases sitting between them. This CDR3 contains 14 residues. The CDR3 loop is CASSYLRDTGELFF. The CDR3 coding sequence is TGTGCCAGCAGTTACCTCAGGGACACCGGGGAGCTGTTTTTT.

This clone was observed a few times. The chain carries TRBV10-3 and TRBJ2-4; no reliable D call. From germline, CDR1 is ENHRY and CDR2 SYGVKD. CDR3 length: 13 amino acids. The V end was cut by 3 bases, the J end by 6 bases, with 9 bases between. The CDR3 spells CAISDSVRNIQYF. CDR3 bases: TGTGCCATCAGTGACAGTGTCAGAAACATTCAGTACTTC.

The CDR3 DNA sequence: TGTGCCAGCAGCCCGGGGGGGTCGGAGACCCAGTACTTC. Translating gives CASSPGGSETQYF. This chain joins TRBV7-2 and TRBJ2-5; 8 positions match TRBD2. Germline assignment: CDR1 SGHTA and CDR2 FQGNSA. Trimming removed 5 bases from V and 5 bases from J; junction bases left unmatched: 4. This CDR3 has 13 amino acids.

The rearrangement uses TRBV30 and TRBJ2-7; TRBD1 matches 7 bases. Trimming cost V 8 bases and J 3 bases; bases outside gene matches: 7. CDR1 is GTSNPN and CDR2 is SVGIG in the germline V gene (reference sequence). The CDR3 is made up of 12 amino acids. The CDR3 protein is CAGARQGYEQYF. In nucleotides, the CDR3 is TGTGCCGGAGCGAGACAGGGCTACGAGCAGTACTTC.